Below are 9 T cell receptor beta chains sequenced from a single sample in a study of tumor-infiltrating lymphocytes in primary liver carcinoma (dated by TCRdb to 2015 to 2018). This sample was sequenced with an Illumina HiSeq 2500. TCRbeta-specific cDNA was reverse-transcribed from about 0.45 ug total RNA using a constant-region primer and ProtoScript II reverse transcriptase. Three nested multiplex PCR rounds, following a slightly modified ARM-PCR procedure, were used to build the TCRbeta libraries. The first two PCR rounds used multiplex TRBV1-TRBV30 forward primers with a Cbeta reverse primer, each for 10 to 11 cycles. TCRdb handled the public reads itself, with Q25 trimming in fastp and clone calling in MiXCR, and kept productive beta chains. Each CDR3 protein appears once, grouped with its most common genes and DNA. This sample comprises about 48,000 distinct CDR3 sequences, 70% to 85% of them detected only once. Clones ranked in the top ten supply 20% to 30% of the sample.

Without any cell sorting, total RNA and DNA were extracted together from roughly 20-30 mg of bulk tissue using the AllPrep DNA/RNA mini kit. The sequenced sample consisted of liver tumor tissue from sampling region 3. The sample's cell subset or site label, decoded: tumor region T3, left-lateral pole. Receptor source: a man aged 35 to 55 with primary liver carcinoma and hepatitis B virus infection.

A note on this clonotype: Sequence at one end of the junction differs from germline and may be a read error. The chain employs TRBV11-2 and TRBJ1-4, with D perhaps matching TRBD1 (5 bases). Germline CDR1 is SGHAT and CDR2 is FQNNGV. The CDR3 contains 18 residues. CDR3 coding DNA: TGTGCCAGGAGCGCTGACCCCCGGGACGGGCGATCTAATAAAAAACTGTTTTTT. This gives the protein CARSADPRDGRSNKKLFF.

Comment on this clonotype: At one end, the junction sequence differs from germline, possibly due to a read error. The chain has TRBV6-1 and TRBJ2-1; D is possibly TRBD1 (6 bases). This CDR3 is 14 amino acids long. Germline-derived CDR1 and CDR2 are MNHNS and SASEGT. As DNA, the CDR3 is TGTGCCAGGAGTGAACAGGGATCTTACAATGAGCAGTTCTTC. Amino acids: CARSEQGSYNEQFF.

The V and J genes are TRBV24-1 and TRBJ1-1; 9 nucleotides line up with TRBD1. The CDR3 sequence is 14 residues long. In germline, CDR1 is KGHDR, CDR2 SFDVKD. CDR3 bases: TGTGGCACAGCCGGGACAGGGTCGGGGACTGAAGCTTTCTTT. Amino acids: CGTAGTGSGTEAFF.

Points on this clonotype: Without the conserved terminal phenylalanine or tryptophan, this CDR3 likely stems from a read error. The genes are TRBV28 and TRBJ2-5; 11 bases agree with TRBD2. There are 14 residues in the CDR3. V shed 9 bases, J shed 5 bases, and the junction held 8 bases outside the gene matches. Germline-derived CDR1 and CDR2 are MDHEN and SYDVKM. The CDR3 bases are TGTGCCAGTACTAGCGGGGGTCAAGAGGAGACCCAGTACCTC. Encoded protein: CASTSGGQEETQYL.

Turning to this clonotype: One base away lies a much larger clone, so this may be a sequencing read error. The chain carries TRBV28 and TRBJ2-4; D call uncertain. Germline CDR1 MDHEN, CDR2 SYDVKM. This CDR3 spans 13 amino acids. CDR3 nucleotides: TGTGCCAGCAGTTTAGCGGTCAAAAACATTCAGTGCTTC. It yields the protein CASSLAVKNIQCF.

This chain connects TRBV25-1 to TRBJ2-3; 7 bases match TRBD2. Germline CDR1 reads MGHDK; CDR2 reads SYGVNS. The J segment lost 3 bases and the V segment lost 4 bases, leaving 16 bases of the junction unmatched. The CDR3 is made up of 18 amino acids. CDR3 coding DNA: TGTGCCAGCAGTGTCCCCTTCACCGTGGCTAGCGGAACAGATACGCAGTATTTT. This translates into CASSVPFTVASGTDTQYF.

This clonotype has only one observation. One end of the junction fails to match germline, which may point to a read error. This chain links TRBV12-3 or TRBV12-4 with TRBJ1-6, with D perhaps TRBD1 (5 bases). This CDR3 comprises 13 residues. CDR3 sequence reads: CVSSLGGNSPLHF. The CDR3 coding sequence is TGTGTCAGCAGTTTGGGGGGTAATTCACCTCTCCACTTT.

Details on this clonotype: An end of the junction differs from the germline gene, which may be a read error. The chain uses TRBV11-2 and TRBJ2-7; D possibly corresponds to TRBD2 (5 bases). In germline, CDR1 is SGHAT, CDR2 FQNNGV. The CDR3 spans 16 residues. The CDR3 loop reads CTSSFTRGSFTHEQYF. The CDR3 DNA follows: TGTACCAGCAGCTTCACGCGAGGGAGTTTTACCCATGAGCAGTACTTC.

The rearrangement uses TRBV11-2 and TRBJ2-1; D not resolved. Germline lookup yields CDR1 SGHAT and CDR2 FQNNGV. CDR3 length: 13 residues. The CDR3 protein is CVRSLGLCNEQFF. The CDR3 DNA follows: TGTGTCAGGAGCTTAGGCCTATGCAATGAGCAGTTCTTC.